Sequencing of this T cell receptor beta chain was carried out in a study of spatial heterogeneity in lung cancer. Study details: Among detected sequences, beta-chain ones consistently exceeded alpha-chain ones in number. Findings and limits, study-wide: Compared with follow-up, resection was when ubiquitous expanded tumor TCRs appeared in blood more.

The CDR3 runs to 15 residues. Germline lookup yields CDR1 LNHDA and CDR2 SQIVND (reference sequence). The V end lost 4 bases, the J end lost 0 bases, and 10 bases lay between the germline ends. Specified time point: sample taken at primary tumor resection. Sequencing covered unsorted whole RNA taken from tumor, nontumor lung or frozen PBMC. The donors comprised around 72 untreated early-stage non-small cell lung cancer patients. A word on this clonotype: Its antigen is not identified.

In TCRdb, the 5' RACE reads were re-called with MiXCR into one record per CDR3 protein. The sample carries tens of thousands of distinct CDR3 sequences, around 13% recorded once. V is TRBV19 and J is TRBJ2-4, with D unresolved. Sample: PBMCs, taken at surgery. This TCR derives from a male donor with early-stage non-small cell lung cancer. The CDR3 DNA reads as TGTGCCAGTAGTAAGGGCCCAGGAGCCAAAAACATTCAGTACTTC. This gives the protein CASSKGPGAKNIQYF.